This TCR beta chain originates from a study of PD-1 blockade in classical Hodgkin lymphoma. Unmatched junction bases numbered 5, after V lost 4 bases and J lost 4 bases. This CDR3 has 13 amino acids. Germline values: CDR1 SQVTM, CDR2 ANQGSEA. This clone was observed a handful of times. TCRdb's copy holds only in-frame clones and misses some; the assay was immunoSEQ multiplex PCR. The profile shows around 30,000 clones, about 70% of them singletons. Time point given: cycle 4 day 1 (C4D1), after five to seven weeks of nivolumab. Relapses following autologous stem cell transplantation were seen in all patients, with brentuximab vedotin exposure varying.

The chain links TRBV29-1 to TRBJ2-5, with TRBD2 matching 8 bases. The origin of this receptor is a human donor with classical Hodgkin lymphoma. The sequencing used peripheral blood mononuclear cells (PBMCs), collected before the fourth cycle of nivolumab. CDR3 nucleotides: TGCAGCGTTGTAGCGGGGTCAAGAGAGACCCAGTACTTC. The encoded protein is CSVVAGSRETQYF.